These 5 T cell receptor beta chains originate from one sample sequenced in a study of long-term antiretroviral therapy in people with HIV. Version v3.0 of the immunoSEQ assay ran at survey level. The method was immunoSEQ multiplex PCR; TCRdb's version includes in-frame clones alone and lacks a portion of them. This sample carries tens of thousands of clones, more than 90% of them seen once, and the ten largest clones take approximately 2.5%. Source: unsorted PBMCs, taken 3.7 years after starting antiretroviral therapy. The receptors here all came from a woman aged 45-65 years with HIV.

The chain couples TRBV2 to TRBJ2-1; TRBD2 matches 7 bases. Trimming took 7 bases from V and 3 from J; bases not matched to a gene: 6. Germline CDR1 and CDR2: SNHLY and FYNNEI. The CDR3 sequence is 14 residues long. DNA of the CDR3: TGTGCCAGCACACGGGGGGAAAGCTACAATGAGCAGTTCTTC. Protein sequence: CASTRGESYNEQFF.

This chain uses TRBV6-6 with TRBJ2-2, with 7 bases matching TRBD1. The CDR3 is made up of 16 amino acids. Germline V lookup: CDR1 MNHNY, CDR2 SVGAGI (reference sequence). J was trimmed by 0 bases and V by 5 bases; bases with no gene match: 6. CDR3: CASSAPGTANTGELFF. Here the CDR3 DNA reads TGTGCCAGCAGTGCACCCGGGACAGCGAACACCGGGGAGCTGTTTTTT.

The CDR3, as DNA: TGTGCCAGCAGCAACGGACTCAGCTCCTACAATGAGCAGTTCTTC. Protein sequence: CASSNGLSSYNEQFF. The V and J genes are TRBV5-6 and TRBJ2-1; D may be TRBD2 (5 bases). Germline CDR1 SGHDT, CDR2 YYEEEE. Trimming removed 4 bases at V and 0 bases at J, with 11 bases between. The CDR3 is 15 amino acids. The full variable domain, completed using reference TRBV5-6 and TRBJ2-1, is DAGVTQSPTHLIKTRGQQVTLRCSPKSGHDTVSWYQQALGQGPQFIFQYYEEEERQRGNFPDRFSGHQFPNYSSELNVNALLLGDSALYLCASSNGLSSYNEQFFGPGTRLTVL.

This rearrangement joins TRBV6-4 to TRBJ2-3; 8 positions match TRBD2. The CDR3 length is 16 residues. The trim removed 5 bases at V and 2 bases at J, leaving 9 bases unmatched. Germline CDR1 reads MRHNA; CDR2 reads SNTAGT. Here the CDR3 reads CASSHDGGAVTDTQYF. In DNA form, the CDR3 reads TGTGCCAGCAGTCACGACGGGGGGGCCGTCACAGATACGCAGTATTTT.

The chain combines TRBV30 with TRBJ1-4; weak D call: TRBD1 (5 bases). This CDR3 contains 14 residues. V was clipped by 2 bases and J by 5 bases, with 12 bases between them. Looked up from germline, CDR1 is GTSNPN and CDR2 is SVGIG (reference sequence). CDR3 loop: CAWSRGGLNEKLFF. DNA for the CDR3: TGTGCCTGGAGTAGGGGAGGACTGAATGAAAAACTGTTTTTT.